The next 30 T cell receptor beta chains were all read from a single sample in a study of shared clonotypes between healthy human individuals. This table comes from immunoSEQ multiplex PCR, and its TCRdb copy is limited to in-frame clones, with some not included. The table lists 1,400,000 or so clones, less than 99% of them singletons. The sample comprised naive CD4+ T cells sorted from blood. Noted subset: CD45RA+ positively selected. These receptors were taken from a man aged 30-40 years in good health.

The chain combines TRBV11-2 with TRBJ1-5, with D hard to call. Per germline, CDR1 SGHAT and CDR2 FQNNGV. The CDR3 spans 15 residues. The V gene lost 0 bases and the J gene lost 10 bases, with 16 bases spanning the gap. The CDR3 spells CASSLDLDSPEPQHF. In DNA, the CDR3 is TGTGCCAGCAGCTTAGATCTGGACTCCCCGGAACCCCAGCATTTT.

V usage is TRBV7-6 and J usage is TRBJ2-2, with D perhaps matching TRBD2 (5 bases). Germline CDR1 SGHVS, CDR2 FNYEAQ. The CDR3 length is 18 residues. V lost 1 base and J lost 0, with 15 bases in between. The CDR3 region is CASSLVPSSGSNTGELFF. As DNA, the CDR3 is TGTGCCAGCAGCTTAGTGCCATCGAGCGGATCGAACACCGGGGAGCTGTTTTTT.

CDR3 in DNA: TGTGCCAGCAGCCCCCGAGTAGAGGCTGTCGGGGAGCTGTTTTTT. Encoded protein: CASSPRVEAVGELFF. V usage is TRBV21-1 and J usage is TRBJ2-2; whether TRBD2, the table's D call, matches the DNA was not checked. TRBV21-1 is a documented pseudogene. CDR3 length: 15 residues.

The CDR3 spells CASSIAWDYSTDTQYF. The DNA of the CDR3 is TGTGCCAGTAGTATAGCGTGGGACTATAGCACAGATACGCAGTATTTT. This chain uses TRBV19 with TRBJ2-3, with 7 bases matching TRBD2. The germline V gene has CDR1 LNHDA and CDR2 SQIVND (reference sequence). This CDR3 comprises 16 residues. J gave up 0 bases and V 1 base, and 4 bases lay outside the gene matches.

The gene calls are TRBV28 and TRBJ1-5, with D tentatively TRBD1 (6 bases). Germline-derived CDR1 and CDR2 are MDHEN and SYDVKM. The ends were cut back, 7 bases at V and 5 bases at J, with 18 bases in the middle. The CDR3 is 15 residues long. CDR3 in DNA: TGTGCCAGCATATTGGGGGGCGATCAGGATCAGCCCCAGCATTTT. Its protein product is CASILGGDQDQPQHF. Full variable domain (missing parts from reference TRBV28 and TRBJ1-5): DVKVTQSSRYLVKRTGEKVFLECVQDMDHENMFWYRQDPGLGLRLIYFSYDVKMKEKGDIPEGYSVSREKKERFSLILESASTNQTSMYLCASILGGDQDQPQHFGDGTRLSIL.

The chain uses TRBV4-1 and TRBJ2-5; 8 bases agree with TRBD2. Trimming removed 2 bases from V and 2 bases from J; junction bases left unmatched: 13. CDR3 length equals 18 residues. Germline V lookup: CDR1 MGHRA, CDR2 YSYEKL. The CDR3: CASSQQGGGTSKQETQYF. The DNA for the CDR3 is TGCGCCAGCAGCCAACAAGGGGGGGGGACTAGTAAACAAGAGACCCAGTACTTC.

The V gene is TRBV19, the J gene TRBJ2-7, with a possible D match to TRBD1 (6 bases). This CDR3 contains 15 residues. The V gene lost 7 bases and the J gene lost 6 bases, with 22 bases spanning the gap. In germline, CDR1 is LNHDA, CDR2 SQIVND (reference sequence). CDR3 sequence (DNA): TGTGCCAGTAAAACAGGGAAGGTCCCTTGGGCCGAGCAGTACTTC. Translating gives CASKTGKVPWAEQYF.

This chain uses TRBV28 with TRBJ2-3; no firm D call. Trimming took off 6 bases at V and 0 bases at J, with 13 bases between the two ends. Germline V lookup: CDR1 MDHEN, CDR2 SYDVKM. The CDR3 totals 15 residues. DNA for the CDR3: TGTGCCAGCAGCCGCGCCGTGGCTAGCACAGATACGCAGTATTTT. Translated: CASSRAVASTDTQYF.

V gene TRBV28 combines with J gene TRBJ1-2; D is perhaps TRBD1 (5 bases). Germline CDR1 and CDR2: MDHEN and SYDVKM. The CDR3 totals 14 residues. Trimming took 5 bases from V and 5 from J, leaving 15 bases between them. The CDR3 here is CASSPISRGYGYTF. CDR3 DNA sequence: TGTGCCAGCAGTCCTATATCCCGGGGGTATGGCTACACCTTC.

The CDR3: CAISEPNLAGDRIQETQYF. The DNA for the CDR3 is TGTGCCATCAGTGAGCCGAATCTAGCGGGAGACAGGATCCAAGAGACCCAGTACTTC. This sequence joins TRBV10-3 and TRBJ2-5; TRBD2 matches 10 bases. Germline V gene sequence: CDR1 ENHRY, CDR2 SYGVKD. The CDR3 runs 19 residues. Germline trimming cut 2 bases from V and 1 base from J; bases unmatched to any gene: 13.

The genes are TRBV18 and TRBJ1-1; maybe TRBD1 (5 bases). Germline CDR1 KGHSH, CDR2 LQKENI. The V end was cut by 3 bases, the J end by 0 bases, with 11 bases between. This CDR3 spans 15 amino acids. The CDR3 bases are TGTGCCAGCTCACCCCCGGGGCCTATGAACACTGAAGCTTTCTTT. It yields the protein CASSPPGPMNTEAFF.

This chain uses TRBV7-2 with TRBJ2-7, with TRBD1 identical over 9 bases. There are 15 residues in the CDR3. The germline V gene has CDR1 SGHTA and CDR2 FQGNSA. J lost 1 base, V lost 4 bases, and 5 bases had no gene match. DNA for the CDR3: TGTGCCAGCAGCTCGGGACAGGGAGGGTCCTACGAGCAGTACTTC. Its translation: CASSSGQGGSYEQYF.

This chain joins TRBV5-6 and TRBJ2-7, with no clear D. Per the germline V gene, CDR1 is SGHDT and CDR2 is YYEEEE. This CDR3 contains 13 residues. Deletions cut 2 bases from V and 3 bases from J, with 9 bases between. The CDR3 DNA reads TGTGCCAGCAGCTTTGGGGTCGGCTACGAGCAGTACTTC. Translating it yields CASSFGVGYEQYF.

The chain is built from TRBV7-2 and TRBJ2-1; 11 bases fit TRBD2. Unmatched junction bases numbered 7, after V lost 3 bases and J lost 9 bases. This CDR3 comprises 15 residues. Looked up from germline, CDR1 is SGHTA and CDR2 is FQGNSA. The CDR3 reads CASSFSGRAGGEQFF. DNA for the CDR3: TGTGCCAGCAGCTTTAGCGGGAGGGCCGGTGGTGAGCAGTTCTTC.

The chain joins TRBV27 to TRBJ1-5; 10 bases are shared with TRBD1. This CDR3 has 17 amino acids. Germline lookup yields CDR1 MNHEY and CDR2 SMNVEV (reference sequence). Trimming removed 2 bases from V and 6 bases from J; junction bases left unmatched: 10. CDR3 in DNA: TGTGCCAGCAGTTTAGGTCCGGTCGGGACAGGGGCTCAGCCCCAGCATTTT. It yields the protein CASSLGPVGTGAQPQHF.

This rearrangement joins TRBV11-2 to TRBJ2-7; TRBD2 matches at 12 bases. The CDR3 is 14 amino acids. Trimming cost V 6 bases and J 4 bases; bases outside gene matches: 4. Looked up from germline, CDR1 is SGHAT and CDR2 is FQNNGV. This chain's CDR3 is CASRWTSGDYEQYF. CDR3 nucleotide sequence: TGTGCCAGCAGGTGGACTAGCGGGGATTACGAGCAGTACTTC. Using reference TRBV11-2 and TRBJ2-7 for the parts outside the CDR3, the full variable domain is EAGVAQSPRYKIIEKRQSVAFWCNPISGHATLYWYQQILGQGPKLLIQFQNNGVVDDSQLPKDRFSAERLKGVDSTLKIQPAKLEDSAVYLCASRWTSGDYEQYFGPGTRLTVT.

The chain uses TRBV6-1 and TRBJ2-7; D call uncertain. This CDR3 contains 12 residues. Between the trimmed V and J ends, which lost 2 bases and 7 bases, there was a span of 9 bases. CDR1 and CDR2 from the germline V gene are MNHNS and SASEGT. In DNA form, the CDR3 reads TGTGCCAGCAGTGAACGGGTTTTTGAGCAGTACTTC. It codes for CASSERVFEQYF.

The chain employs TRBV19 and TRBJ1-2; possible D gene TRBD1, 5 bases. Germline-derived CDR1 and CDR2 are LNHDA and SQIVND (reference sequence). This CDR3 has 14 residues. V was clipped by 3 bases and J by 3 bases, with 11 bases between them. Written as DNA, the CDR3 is TGTGCCAGTAGTATTGAGACAGCTGACTATGGCTACACCTTC. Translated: CASSIETADYGYTF.

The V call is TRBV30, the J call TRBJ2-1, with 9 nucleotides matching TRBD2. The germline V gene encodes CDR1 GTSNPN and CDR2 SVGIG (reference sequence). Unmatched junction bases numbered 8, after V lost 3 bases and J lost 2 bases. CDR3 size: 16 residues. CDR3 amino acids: CAWRTATSGTYNEQFF. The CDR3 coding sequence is TGTGCCTGGAGAACGGCGACTAGCGGTACCTACAATGAGCAGTTCTTC.

DNA of the CDR3: TGCGCCAGCAGCTTGAATGGCGGTACGAACACTGAAGCTTTCTTT. The encoded protein is CASSLNGGTNTEAFF. This chain connects TRBV5-1 to TRBJ1-1, with unresolved D. Trimming removed 1 base at V and 1 base at J, with 11 bases between. The germline gives CDR1 SGHRS, CDR2 YFSETQ. The CDR3 loop spans 15 amino acids.

The DNA for the CDR3 is TGTGCCAGCAGTCAACTGGCCCTCTCCTACGAGCAGTACTTC. This codes for CASSQLALSYEQYF. V is TRBV28 and J is TRBJ2-7; D gene ambiguous. The V and J ends lost 5 bases and 0 bases respectively, with 11 bases between them. The CDR3 is 14 residues long. Per germline, CDR1 MDHEN and CDR2 SYDVKM.

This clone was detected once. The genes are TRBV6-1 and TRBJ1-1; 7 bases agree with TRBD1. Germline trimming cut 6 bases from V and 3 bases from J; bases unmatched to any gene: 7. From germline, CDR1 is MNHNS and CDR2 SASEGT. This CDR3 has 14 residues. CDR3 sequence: CASSVPGQYTEAFF. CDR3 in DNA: TGTGCCAGCAGCGTCCCGGGACAGTACACTGAAGCTTTCTTT.

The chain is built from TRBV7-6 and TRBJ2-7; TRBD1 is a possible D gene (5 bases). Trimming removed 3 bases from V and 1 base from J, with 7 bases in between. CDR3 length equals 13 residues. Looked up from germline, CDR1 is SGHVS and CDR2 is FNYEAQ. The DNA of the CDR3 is TGTGCCAGCAGCTTGAGACAGTCCTACGAGCAGTACTTC. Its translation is CASSLRQSYEQYF.

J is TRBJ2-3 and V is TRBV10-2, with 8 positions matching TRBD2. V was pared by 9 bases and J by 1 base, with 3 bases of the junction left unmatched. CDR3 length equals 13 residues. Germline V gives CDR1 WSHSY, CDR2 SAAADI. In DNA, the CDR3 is TGCGCCAGTTCGGGAGGGGGCACAGATACGCAGTATTTT. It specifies CASSGGGTDTQYF.

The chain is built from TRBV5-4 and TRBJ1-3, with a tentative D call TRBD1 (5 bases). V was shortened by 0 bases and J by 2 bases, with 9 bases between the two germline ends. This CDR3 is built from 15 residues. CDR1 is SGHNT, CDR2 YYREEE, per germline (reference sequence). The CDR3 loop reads CASSLEGAAGNTIYF. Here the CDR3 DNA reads TGTGCCAGCAGCTTGGAAGGGGCTGCTGGAAACACCATATATTTT.

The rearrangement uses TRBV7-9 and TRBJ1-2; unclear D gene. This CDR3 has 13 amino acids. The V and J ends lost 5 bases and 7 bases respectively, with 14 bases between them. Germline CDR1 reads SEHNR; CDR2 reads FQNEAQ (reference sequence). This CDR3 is CASSPYSPGGYTF. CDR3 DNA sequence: TGTGCCAGCAGCCCTTATTCCCCCGGTGGCTACACCTTC.

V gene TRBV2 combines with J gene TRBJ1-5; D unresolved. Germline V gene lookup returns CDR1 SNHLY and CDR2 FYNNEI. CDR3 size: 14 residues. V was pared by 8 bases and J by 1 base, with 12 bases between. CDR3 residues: CASEEGISNQPQHF. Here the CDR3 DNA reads TGTGCCAGCGAAGAAGGGATCAGCAATCAGCCCCAGCATTTT.

CDR3 coding DNA: TGTGCCAGCTCACCGCTAGGTATTGCGGGAGGGCCCCCAGATACGCAGTATTTT. Its translation: CASSPLGIAGGPPDTQYF. The J gene is TRBJ2-3, the V gene TRBV18, with TRBD2 matching over 9 bases. With 3 bases clipped from V and 4 bases from J, the junction kept 14 bases outside the gene matches. CDR3 size: 18 residues. Germline values: CDR1 KGHSH, CDR2 LQKENI.

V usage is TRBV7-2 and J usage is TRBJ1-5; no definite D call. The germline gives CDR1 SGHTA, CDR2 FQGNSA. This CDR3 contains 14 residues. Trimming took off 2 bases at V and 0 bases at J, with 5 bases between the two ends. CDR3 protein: CASSLSHSNQPQHF. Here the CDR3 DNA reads TGTGCCAGCAGCTTATCCCATAGCAATCAGCCCCAGCATTTT.

DNA of the CDR3: TGTGCCAGCAGCGGGCAGGGGTTATACGAGCAGTACTTC. Translated: CASSGQGLYEQYF. The rearrangement uses TRBV9 and TRBJ2-7, with D perhaps TRBD1 (6 bases). Germline CDR1 SGDLS, CDR2 YYNGEE. The CDR3 is made up of 13 amino acids. With 3 bases removed from V and 4 bases from J, the gap between germline ends came to 11 bases.